This T cell receptor (beta chain) was captured by sequencing in a study of cytomegalovirus exposure and HLA in healthy donors. Clones were read by immunoSEQ multiplex PCR, and TCRdb kept only the in-frame ones, dropping some. The sample includes some 69,000 clones, 96% of them seen just once. This CDR3 has 14 residues. V lost 3 bases and J lost 6, with 13 bases in between. Germline CDR1 and CDR2: SGHVS and FQNEAQ. The source of this sequence is a woman aged 18 to 35 in good health and CMV-seropositive. The chain uses TRBV7-8 and TRBJ2-3, with D possibly being TRBD1 (6 bases). Sequenced input: PBMCs. The CDR3, as DNA: TGTGCCAGCAGCTTCCGGGACAACAGGGATACGCAGTATTTT. It encodes CASSFRDNRDTQYF. Variable domain in full (rest from reference TRBV7-8 and TRBJ2-3): GAGVSQSPRYKVAKRGQDVALRCDPISGHVSLFWYQQALGQGPEFLTYFQNEAQLDKSGLPSDRFFAERPEGSVSTLKIQRTQQEDSAVYLCASSFRDNRDTQYFGPGTRLTVL.